This T cell receptor (beta chain) was retrieved from a study of pediatric ulcerative colitis. Study-wide points: Substantially fewer templates came from a couple of patients' blood samples. In rectum, acute severe colitis had expanded clones and less diversity. Blood-derived T cells may be present in rectal pinch biopsies.

The CDR3 is made up of 11 amino acids. The germline V gene encodes CDR1 SGHNT and CDR2 YENEEA. V shed 9 bases and J shed 1 base, with 6 bases lying between them. Turning to this clone: Its antigen is unidentified.

One to two pinch biopsies were taken from the rectum during colonoscopy. Up to 500,000 reads were sequenced per sample. Some clones are missing from TCRdb's copy, which holds only in-frame ones; the method was immunoSEQ multiplex PCR. Of roughly 45,000 clones listed, around 81% were seen once; the top ten hold less than 4.5%. This receptor was identified in a girl aged 5 to 17 with moderate ulcerative colitis. V usage is TRBV11-3 and J usage is TRBJ1-1; D perhaps matches TRBD1 (6 bases). Sequencing was performed on gut tissue. The DNA of the CDR3 is TGTGCCAGACAGGGGAACACTGAAGCTTTCTTT. Residues: CARQGNTEAFF.